This TCR beta chain was sequenced during a study of blood T cell repertoires in COVID-19. Study as a whole: The origin of the acute and convalescent COVID-19 samples was the United States, Italy and Spain. PBMCs, B-cell-depleted T cells, or T cells were the source of the cDNA or gDNA that made up the material.

Authors' analysis steps: Cell counts per sample came from amplifying reference gene primers. Profiled with immunoSEQ multiplex PCR; TCRdb holds only in-frame clones, not every one. V, J and clone size are those of that table, while D and trimming were read from the DNA. The table has some 100,000 clones, 85% seen once. Germline-derived CDR1 and CDR2 are MRHNA and SNTAGT. The CDR3 length is 18 residues. Trimming cost V 1 base and J 0 bases; bases outside gene matches: 6. The source of this sequence is a woman aged 70-85 years with active or convalescent COVID-19. This chain connects TRBV6-4 to TRBJ1-5; 10 bases line up with TRBD1. What was sequenced was peripheral blood. CDR3 sequence (DNA): TGTGCCAGCAGTGACTGGGGGGACAGGGGCCTTAGCAATCAGCCCCAGCATTTT. Its protein product is CASSDWGDRGLSNQPQHF.